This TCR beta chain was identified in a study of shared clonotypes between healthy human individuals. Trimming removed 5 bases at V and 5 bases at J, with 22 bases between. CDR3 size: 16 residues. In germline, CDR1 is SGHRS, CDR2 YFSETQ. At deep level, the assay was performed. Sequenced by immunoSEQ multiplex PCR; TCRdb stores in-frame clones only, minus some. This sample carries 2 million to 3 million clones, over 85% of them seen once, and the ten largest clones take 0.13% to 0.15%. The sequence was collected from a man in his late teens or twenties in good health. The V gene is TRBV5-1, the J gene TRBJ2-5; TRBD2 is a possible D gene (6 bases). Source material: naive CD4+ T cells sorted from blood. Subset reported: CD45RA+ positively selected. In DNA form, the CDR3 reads TGCGCCAGCAGGTGGGGAGGCGTCCAAGAGGGGGAGACCCAGTACTTC. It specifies CASRWGGVQEGETQYF.